What follows is one TCR beta chain and its context. Study members were between about 18 and 100 years old and lived in 24 US regions. The data originate from a study of blood T cell repertoires in COVID-19. Per the original methods: Using reference gene primer amplification, nucleated cell counts were estimated. The repertoire was sequenced with immunoSEQ multiplex PCR; TCRdb's copy has only in-frame clones and lacks some. The V and J calls and clone size are taken from that table; D and trimming were inferred from the DNA. The sample carries about 200,000 clones, 86% recorded once. CDR1 and CDR2 from the germline V gene are GTSNPN and SVGIG (reference sequence). V was pared by 2 bases and J by 2 bases, with 1 base of the junction left unmatched. The CDR3 loop spans 13 amino acids.

The sample taken for sequencing was PBMCs or T cells enriched from blood (not recorded which). This sequence joins TRBV30 and TRBJ1-1; 8 bases line up with TRBD1. The clonotype comes from a man aged 40-50 years with acute COVID-19. The CDR3 DNA is TGTGCCTGGAGTCCAGGGGGCAACACTGAAGCTTTCTTT. The encoded protein is CAWSPGGNTEAFF.